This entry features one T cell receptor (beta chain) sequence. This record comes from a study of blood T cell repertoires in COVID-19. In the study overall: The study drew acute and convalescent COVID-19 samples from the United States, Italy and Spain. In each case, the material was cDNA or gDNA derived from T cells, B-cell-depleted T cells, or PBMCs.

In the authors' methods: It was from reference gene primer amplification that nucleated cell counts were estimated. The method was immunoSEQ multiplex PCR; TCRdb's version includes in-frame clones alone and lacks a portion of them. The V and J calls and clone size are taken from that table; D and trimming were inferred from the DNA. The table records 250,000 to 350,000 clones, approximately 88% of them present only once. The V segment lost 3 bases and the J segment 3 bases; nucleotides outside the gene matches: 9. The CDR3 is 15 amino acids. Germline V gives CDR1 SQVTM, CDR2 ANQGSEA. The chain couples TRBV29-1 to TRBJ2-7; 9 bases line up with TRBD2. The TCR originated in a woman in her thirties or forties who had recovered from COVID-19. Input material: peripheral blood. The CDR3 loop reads CSVDAPTSGGYEQYF. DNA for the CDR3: TGCAGCGTTGACGCGCCGACTAGCGGTGGCTACGAGCAGTACTTC.